The 9 T cell receptor beta chains in this list originate from one sample, sequenced in a study of a mutant IDH1 vaccine in newly diagnosed glioma. As to time point: week 11, during vaccination. Vaccine doses each comprised 300 ug of mutant IDH1 20-mer peptide, with topical imiquimod. Libraries were prepared by immunoSEQ multiplex PCR; TCRdb keeps only in-frame clonotypes and omits some of them. The sample shows 35,000 to 50,000 clones, around 84% of them seen only once. No antigen has been identified for these receptors. This specimen was PBMCs, taken from a glioma patient whose treatment included an IDH1 peptide vaccine. The receptors were sampled from a man aged 40-49 years with glioma.

The chain couples TRBV18 to TRBJ2-2, with 7 positions matching TRBD2. The CDR3 totals 16 residues. V shed 6 bases and J 2 bases; nucleotides not matched to a gene: 9. The germline V gene encodes CDR1 KGHSH and CDR2 LQKENI. As DNA, the CDR3 is TGTGCCAGCTCCTCGAATCCGGGAGGAAACACCGGGGAGCTGTTTTTT. Protein: CASSSNPGGNTGELFF.

Only a few counts were recorded for this clone. This chain links TRBV19 with TRBJ1-5; no firm D call. Trimming took 3 bases from V and 0 from J, leaving 15 bases between them. Germline V CDR1 and CDR2: LNHDA, SQIVND (reference sequence). CDR3 size: 17 residues. CDR3 nucleotides: TGTGCCAGTAGTATGATCCCCTCTCAAGTTAGCAATCAGCCCCAGCATTTT. This encodes CASSMIPSQVSNQPQHF.

The chain joins TRBV2 to TRBJ2-1, with 13 bases that match TRBD2. The length of the CDR3 is 15 residues. V gave up 1 base and J gave up 8 bases; unmatched junction bases: 2. Germline V gene lookup returns CDR1 SNHLY and CDR2 FYNNEI. The CDR3 sequence: CASSEGLAGGYEQFF. The DNA for the CDR3 is TGTGCCAGCAGTGAAGGACTAGCGGGAGGCTATGAGCAGTTCTTC. The whole variable domain, remainder taken from reference TRBV2 and TRBJ2-1, is EPEVTQTPSHQVTQMGQEVILRCVPISNHLYFYWYRQILGQKVEFLVSFYNNEISEKSEIFDDQFSVERPDGSNFTLKIRSTKLEDSAMYFCASSEGLAGGYEQFFGPGTRLTVL.

The chain uses TRBV27 and TRBJ2-1, with D possibly being TRBD1 (6 bases). The CDR3 sequence is 15 residues long. V lost 7 bases, J lost 0 bases, and 13 bases lay in between. CDR1 is MNHEY and CDR2 is SMNVEV in the germline V gene (reference sequence). CDR3 DNA sequence: TGTGCCAGCACAACGCAGGGGTCCTCCTACAATGAGCAGTTCTTC. This gives the protein CASTTQGSSYNEQFF.

This clone came up a few times. The chain carries TRBV2 and TRBJ2-2, with TRBD1 matching over 7 bases. CDR3 length equals 15 residues. With V trimmed by 5 bases and J by 0 bases, 3 bases remained unmatched. CDR1 is SNHLY and CDR2 is FYNNEI in the germline V gene. The CDR3 sequence: CASSSQGSNTGELFF. The CDR3 bases are TGTGCCAGCAGTTCACAGGGGTCGAACACCGGGGAGCTGTTTTTT.

This clone was seen only once. V gene TRBV18 combines with J gene TRBJ1-2; 9 bases line up with TRBD1. The CDR3 runs 12 residues. The germline CDR1 and CDR2 sequences are KGHSH and LQKENI. V lost 6 bases and J lost 14; bases outside the gene matches: 10. The CDR3 sequence: CASSQDRGRPTF. The CDR3 nucleotides read TGTGCCAGCTCTCAGGACAGGGGAAGACCGACCTTC.

This sequence joins TRBV7-2 and TRBJ2-2; TRBD1 matches 8 bases. CDR3 size: 16 residues. Trimming took 2 bases from V and 4 from J; bases not matched to a gene: 6. CDR1 and CDR2 (germline): SGHTA, FQGNSA. DNA of the CDR3: TGTGCCAGCAGCTTAAGGCAGGGGGCGGGCACCGGGGAGCTGTTTTTT. Translation: CASSLRQGAGTGELFF.

The rearrangement links TRBV14 to TRBJ2-1; weak D call: TRBD2 (5 bases). Trimming removed 4 bases from V and 1 base from J, with 14 bases in between. This CDR3 region has 16 residues. Germline loops: CDR1 SGHDN, CDR2 FVKESK. CDR3 nucleotides: TGTGCCAGCAGCCTAGGCTCAGCGGCTTCCTACAATGAGCAGTTCTTC. It codes for CASSLGSAASYNEQFF.

The chain is built from TRBV4-2 and TRBJ2-7, with a weak D call TRBD2 (6 bases). The V gene's germline CDR1 is LGHNA and CDR2 YNFKEQ. The length of the CDR3 is 14 residues. V was clipped by 0 bases and J by 3 bases, with 9 bases between them. The DNA for the CDR3 is TGTGCCAGCAGCCAAGACAGGGACTTCTACGAGCAGTACTTC. Its translation: CASSQDRDFYEQYF.